This T cell receptor beta chain comes out of a study of T-cell memory formation after mild COVID-19. Looking at the study overall: Largely, the TCR clusters proved donor specific.

This clonotype has more than one count but fewer than ten. Its antigen is still unknown. In germline, CDR1 is KGHSH, CDR2 LQKENI. Deletions cut 2 bases from V and 4 bases from J, with 17 bases between. The CDR3 runs to 17 residues. Via MiXCR, TCRdb re-called the 5' RACE reads, giving one row per CDR3 protein. The sample has about 340,000 distinct CDR3 sequences, under 15% seen once. Regarding the study as a whole: The second-wave clones peaking on day 37 were not confirmed as SARS-CoV-2-specific. Chiefly within CM and EM were the contracting CD4+ clones; CD8+ ones were within EMRA.

The clonotype comes from a man between 18 and 35 years old who had mild COVID-19 (a few samples of this study predate the infection). Cell type and time point are not known. This chain connects TRBV18 to TRBJ2-2, with D perhaps matching TRBD2 (6 bases). The sample comprised PBMCs or a T cell subset sorted from them (not recorded which). The CDR3 spells CASSPSLAAGSTGELFF. In DNA, the CDR3 is TGTGCCAGCTCACCAAGTCTGGCAGCGGGCAGCACCGGGGAGCTGTTTTTT. Complete variable domain (other parts from reference TRBV18 and TRBJ2-2): NAGVMQNPRHLVRRRGQEARLRCSPMKGHSHVYWYRQLPEEGLKFMVYLQKENIIDESGMPKERFSAEFPKEGPSILRIQQVVRGDSAAYFCASSPSLAAGSTGELFFGEGSRLTVL.